Listed below are T cell receptor beta chains from one sample, sequenced in a study of cytomegalovirus exposure and HLA in healthy donors. Clones were read by immunoSEQ multiplex PCR, and TCRdb kept only the in-frame ones, dropping some. The data hold about 160,000 clones, with over 60% observed a single time. Sequenced sample: PBMCs. These receptors were obtained from a woman in her 30s in good health and CMV-seronegative. Each CDR3 is given with its conserved first and last residue. D genes are given only for firm matches. Clone size is stated in some rows and not others, as once, few, many or a class when expanded.

>.|TRBV6-6|few|TRBJ1-4
CASNPQGREKLFF
TGTGCCAGCAACCCCCAGGGTAGAGAAAAACTGTTTTTT
>.|TRBV19|.|TRBJ2-4
CASSPIQKDSKNIQYF
TGTGCCAGTAGTCCCATCCAAAAGGACAGTAAAAACATTCAGTACTTC
>.|TRBV7-2|.|TRBJ1-1
CASSLDSFAEAFF
TGTGCCAGCAGCTTAGACAGTTTCGCTGAAGCTTTCTTT
>TRBD1|TRBV7-9|.|TRBJ2-5
CASVGQGVEETQYF
TGTGCCAGCGTTGGACAGGGCGTTGAAGAGACCCAGTACTTC
>TRBD2|TRBV7-2|.|TRBJ2-1
CASSSRGSGLGKSGEQFF
TGTGCCAGCAGCTCCCGAGGCTCCGGACTAGGCAAAAGTGGTGAGCAGTTCTTC
>.|TRBV28|.|TRBJ2-1
CASSIDRYNEQFF
TGTGCCAGCAGTATAGACAGATACAATGAGCAGTTCTTC
>TRBD2|TRBV6-1|few|TRBJ2-2
CASSRLAGTGELFF
TGTGCCAGCAGCAGACTAGCAGGAACCGGGGAGCTGTTTTTT
>.|TRBV7-6|.|TRBJ2-2
CASSLKALADGELFF
TGTGCCAGCAGCTTAAAAGCACTAGCCGACGGGGAGCTGTTTTTT
>TRBD1|TRBV27|.|TRBJ2-1
CASSSNTGGEQFF
TGTGCCAGCAGTTCTAATACAGGGGGTGAGCAGTTCTTC
>.|TRBV19|.|TRBJ1-3
CASSFAGGPGNTIYF
TGTGCCAGTAGTTTTGCCGGGGGGCCTGGGAACACCATATATTTT
>TRBD1|TRBV4-2|.|TRBJ1-3
CASSHPTGTSNTIYF
TGTGCCAGCAGCCATCCGACAGGGACCAGTAACACCATATATTTT
>.|TRBV29-1|.|TRBJ2-7
CSVLDGGRNEQYF
TGCAGCGTTCTGGACGGGGGAAGGAACGAGCAGTACTTC
>.|TRBV7-9|few|TRBJ1-3
CASSLSATNPGNTIYF
TGTGCCAGCAGCTTAAGCGCCACGAATCCCGGAAACACCATATATTTT
>TRBD1|TRBV19|.|TRBJ2-1
CASSIWDRVAYNEQFF
TGTGCCAGTAGTATATGGGACAGGGTAGCCTACAATGAGCAGTTCTTC
>.|TRBV9|.|TRBJ1-2
CASGQTGNYGYTF
TGTGCCAGCGGCCAGACAGGCAACTATGGCTACACCTTC
>.|TRBV19|.|TRBJ1-5
CASSIGGFSNQPQHF
TGTGCCAGTAGTATCGGCGGGTTTAGCAATCAGCCCCAGCATTTT
>.|TRBV7-6|.|TRBJ2-7
CASSSSSYEQYF
TGTGCCAGCAGTTCCAGCTCCTACGAGCAGTACTTC
>.|TRBV6-1|once|TRBJ2-3
CASSGYTHGVLYTDTQYF
TGTGCCAGCAGTGGCTACACCCACGGGGTTTTGTACACAGATACGCAGTATTTT
>TRBD2|TRBV7-9|.|TRBJ2-7
CASSLGGGGEQYF
TGTGCCAGCAGCCTAGGCGGGGGGGGAGAGCAGTACTTC
>.|TRBV4-3|.|TRBJ2-7
CASSLLRGLSYEQYF
TGCGCCAGCAGTCTCCTGCGCGGGCTCTCCTACGAGCAGTACTTC
>.|TRBV27|.|TRBJ1-3
CASRDTGNTIYF
TGTGCCAGCAGGGACACCGGAAACACCATATATTTT
>.|TRBV28|.|TRBJ2-5
CASSLVPIETQYF
TGTGCCAGCAGTTTAGTCCCAATTGAGACCCAGTACTTC
>.|TRBV5-6|.|TRBJ2-7
CASSPLRERVNEQYF
TGTGCCAGCAGCCCGTTGAGGGAGCGGGTCAACGAGCAGTACTTC
>.|TRBV19|few|TRBJ2-3
CASSIVEGDTQYF
TGTGCCAGTAGTATAGTGGAGGGCGATACGCAGTATTTT
>TRBD1|TRBV5-4|.|TRBJ1-1
CASSLMLAGGQSTEAFF
TGTGCCAGCAGCTTGATGTTGGCAGGGGGGCAGAGCACTGAAGCTTTCTTT
>.|TRBV7-6|once|TRBJ1-1
CASSPLSAGSEAFF
TGTGCCAGCAGCCCCCTCTCGGCGGGGTCTGAAGCTTTCTTT
>.|TRBV7-3|.|TRBJ2-7
CASSSNQGGEQYF
TGTGCCAGCAGCTCTAACCAAGGGGGTGAGCAGTACTTC
>.|TRBV6-1|.|TRBJ1-2
CASSETPTQANYGYTF
TGTGCCAGCAGTGAGACTCCGACTCAAGCTAACTATGGCTACACCTTC
>.|TRBV11-3|.|TRBJ1-5
CASSLDVYNQPQHF
TGTGCCAGCAGCTTAGATGTGTACAATCAGCCCCAGCATTTT
>.|TRBV4-3|.|TRBJ1-4
CASSQAGYTNEKLFF
TGCGCCAGCAGCCAAGCAGGGTACACTAATGAAAAACTGTTTTTT
>.|TRBV18|.|TRBJ1-5
CASSPVRSGGGQPQHF
TGTGCCAGCTCACCTGTTCGGTCGGGAGGAGGACAGCCCCAGCATTTT
>.|TRBV2|.|TRBJ2-2
CASLASINGELFF
TGTGCCAGCCTCGCAAGCATTAACGGGGAGCTGTTTTTT
>TRBD1|TRBV5-5|.|TRBJ1-1
CASSLVGTGLAWTEAFF
TGTGCCAGCAGCTTAGTGGGGACAGGGCTAGCCTGGACTGAAGCTTTCTTT
>.|TRBV15|.|TRBJ2-7
CATSSRTTPQGSIAYEQYF
TGCGCCACCAGCAGCCGCACCACCCCACAGGGTAGTATCGCCTACGAGCAGTACTTC
>TRBD1|TRBV5-1|few|TRBJ2-7
CASSWLGDRDYEQYF
TGCGCCAGCAGCTGGCTGGGGGACAGGGATTACGAGCAGTACTTC
>.|TRBV7-2|.|TRBJ1-3
CASSSYSPSGNTIYF
TGTGCCAGCAGCTCGTACTCCCCCTCTGGAAACACCATATATTTT
>.|TRBV6-6|.|TRBJ1-5
CASSVQGGQPQHF
TGTGCCAGCAGTGTACAGGGCGGCCAGCCCCAGCATTTT
>.|TRBV4-3|.|TRBJ2-7
CASSQELVAYEQYF
TGCGCCAGCAGCCAAGAGTTAGTTGCGTACGAGCAGTACTTC
>.|TRBV4-1|.|TRBJ2-1
CASRRFGRRGYNEQFF
TGCGCCAGCAGGAGGTTTGGGCGGCGGGGATACAATGAGCAGTTCTTC
>TRBD2|TRBV5-1|.|TRBJ2-6
CASRAGGSGANVLTF
TGCGCCAGCAGAGCGGGGGGCTCTGGGGCCAACGTCCTGACTTTC
>.|TRBV10-3|.|TRBJ2-1
CAISQGLSDEQFF
TGTGCCATCAGTCAAGGACTTTCCGATGAGCAGTTCTTC
>TRBD1|TRBV6-5|.|TRBJ1-1
CASSFTGVNTEAFF
TGTGCCAGCAGTTTCACAGGGGTTAACACTGAAGCTTTCTTT
>TRBD1|TRBV6-1|few|TRBJ2-2
CASSELGQGDTGELFF
TGTGCCAGCAGTGAACTGGGACAGGGTGACACCGGGGAGCTGTTTTTT
>TRBD2|TRBV7-2|.|TRBJ2-1
CASSLIAGGPNNEQFF
TGTGCCAGCAGCTTAATAGCGGGAGGCCCTAACAATGAGCAGTTCTTC
>TRBD1|TRBV29-1|.|TRBJ2-1
CSVVSRDRGHEQFF
TGCAGCGTTGTCAGTAGGGACAGGGGGCATGAGCAGTTCTTC
>TRBD1|TRBV5-6|.|TRBJ1-2
CASSGMGQFDYGYTF
TGTGCCAGCAGTGGTATGGGACAGTTTGACTATGGCTACACCTTC
>.|TRBV9|.|TRBJ1-2
CASSPPGGEAWGYTF
TGTGCCAGCAGCCCCCCCGGGGGAGAGGCCTGGGGCTACACCTTC
>.|TRBV7-2|.|TRBJ1-1
CASSSSGGVTEAFF
TGTGCCAGCAGCTCCTCGGGAGGCGTAACTGAAGCTTTCTTT
>.|TRBV11-3|.|TRBJ2-3
CASSSGLGTDTQYF
TGTGCCAGCAGCTCGGGACTTGGCACAGATACGCAGTATTTT
>.|TRBV15|few|TRBJ1-2
CATSRDMAVLSGYTF
TGTGCCACCAGCAGAGATATGGCGGTTTTATCTGGCTACACCTTC
>TRBD1|TRBV5-1|.|TRBJ1-1
CASSRDGQGITEAFF
TGCGCCAGCAGCCGAGACGGACAGGGGATCACTGAAGCTTTCTTT
>.|TRBV9|.|TRBJ2-7
CASSAQPSYEQYF
TGTGCCAGCAGCGCTCAACCGAGTTACGAGCAGTACTTC